This TCR beta chain was documented in a study of blood T cell repertoires in COVID-19. Study information: Samples of COVID-19 (acute and convalescent) were obtained from the United States, Italy and Spain. The cDNA or gDNA used as material had been derived from T cells, B-cell-depleted T cells, or PBMCs.

Libraries were prepared by immunoSEQ multiplex PCR; TCRdb keeps only in-frame clonotypes and omits some of them. The sample has more than 200,000 clones; approximately 78% are singletons. Followed over time, Seattle patients had been enrolled while infection was active. This CDR3 is 15 amino acids long. J lost 6 bases, V lost 0 bases, and 6 bases had no gene match. The germline CDR1 and CDR2 sequences are SGHRS and YFSETQ. This chain uses TRBV5-1 with TRBJ2-7, with 10 bases lining up with TRBD1. The sequence was collected from a woman of 80 years or more with COVID-19, enrolled during active disease. Source material: peripheral blood. This CDR3 reads CASSLDGTGVSEQYF. The CDR3 DNA sequence: TGCGCCAGCAGCTTGGACGGGACAGGGGTTTCCGAGCAGTACTTC.